The rows below give T cell receptor beta chains drawn from one sample of a study of cytomegalovirus exposure and HLA in healthy donors. Assay used: immunoSEQ multiplex PCR; TCRdb lists only in-frame clones, some missing. The table includes under 150,000 clones, around 83% detected once. Sample: PBMCs. These receptors all stem from a man aged 40-50 years in good health and CMV-seropositive. CDR3s include the opening cysteine and the closing phenylalanine or tryptophan. Each record gives: J gene, D gene, V gene, clone size, CDR3 protein, CDR3 DNA. The D gene is left open where the match is weak. The size of a clone is reported for some rows only, either as once, few or many, or as a class for expanded clones.

TRBJ2-2,TRBD1,TRBV6-1,-,CASSPGTGWPGELFF,TGTGCCAGCAGTCCCGGGACAGGGTGGCCCGGGGAGCTGTTTTTT
TRBJ1-2,-,TRBV4-1,-,CASSQEPGVPSAYTF,TGCGCCAGCAGCCAAGAACCAGGGGTCCCTTCGGCGTACACCTTC
TRBJ1-1,-,TRBV2,-,CASSYRERTEAFF,TGTGCCAGCAGTTACAGGGAGCGGACTGAAGCTTTCTTT
TRBJ1-6,TRBD1,TRBV30,-,CAWTGQGESPLHF,TGTGCCTGGACCGGGCAGGGGGAATCACCCCTCCACTTT
TRBJ1-1,TRBD1,TRBV2,-,CASDRDTEAFF,TGTGCCAGCGACAGGGACACTGAAGCTTTCTTT
TRBJ1-5,TRBD1,TRBV2,-,CASSELQGAQPQHF,TGTGCCAGCAGTGAACTGCAGGGGGCTCAGCCCCAGCATTTT
TRBJ2-1,TRBD2,TRBV9,-,CASGAGLAGGRHDNEQFF,TGTGCCAGCGGGGCCGGACTAGCGGGGGGGCGGCATGACAATGAGCAGTTCTTC
TRBJ1-5,TRBD1,TRBV30,-,CAWSVKGQAYQPQHF,TGTGCCTGGAGTGTAAAGGGACAGGCCTATCAGCCCCAGCATTTT
TRBJ1-6,TRBD1,TRBV7-9,-,CASSPRQGSSYNSPLHF,TGTGCCAGCAGCCCACGACAGGGGAGCTCCTATAATTCACCCCTCCACTTT
TRBJ2-3,-,TRBV5-1,few,CASSLAPDRTGTDTQYF,TGCGCCAGCAGCTTGGCCCCGGACAGAACGGGCACAGATACGCAGTATTTT
TRBJ2-1,TRBD2,TRBV2,-,CASSKTSGDYNEQFF,TGTGCCAGCAGTAAGACTAGCGGGGACTACAATGAGCAGTTCTTC
TRBJ2-7,TRBD1,TRBV28,-,CATYPSGQGYEQYF,TGTGCCACCTACCCCTCGGGACAGGGCTACGAGCAGTACTTC
TRBJ2-3,TRBD1,TRBV30,-,CAWIGQETPADTQYF,TGTGCCTGGATCGGACAGGAGACCCCCGCAGATACGCAGTATTTT
TRBJ2-7,-,TRBV4-1,-,CASSQKSSYEQYF,TGCGCCAGCAGCCAAAAGAGCTCCTACGAGCAGTACTTC
TRBJ2-5,TRBD2,TRBV5-1,-,CVSSLAGTRRGETQYF,TGCGTCAGCAGCTTGGCCGGGACTAGAAGGGGAGAGACCCAGTACTTC
TRBJ1-4,-,TRBV11-2,-,CASSFLLGGAPNEKLFF,TGTGCCAGCAGCTTCCTTTTGGGGGGGGCGCCTAATGAAAAACTGTTTTTT
TRBJ1-2,-,TRBV11-2,-,CASSLDLPGYGYTF,TGTGCCAGCAGCTTAGATCTCCCGGGGTATGGCTACACCTTC
TRBJ1-4,TRBD1,TRBV5-1,-,CASRSQGANEKLFF,TGCGCCAGCAGGTCTCAGGGGGCTAATGAAAAACTGTTTTTT
TRBJ2-7,TRBD2,TRBV4-3,-,CASSQGLGGTVPYEQYF,TGCGCCAGCAGCCAAGGTTTGGGAGGGACGGTACCCTACGAGCAGTACTTC
TRBJ1-1,-,TRBV27,-,CASSLARGDTEAFF,TGTGCCAGCAGTCTGGCCCGGGGGGACACTGAAGCTTTCTTT
TRBJ2-3,-,TRBV27,once,CASSLTDGDTQYF,TGTGCCAGCAGTTTGACAGATGGGGATACGCAGTATTTT
TRBJ1-1,-,TRBV7-9,-,CASSLGTENTEAFF,TGTGCCAGCAGCTTAGGGACAGAGAACACTGAAGCTTTCTTT
TRBJ1-4,-,TRBV9,-,CASSGSLRTVDEKLFF,TGTGCCAGCAGCGGGAGCCTGCGGACAGTCGATGAAAAACTGTTTTTT
TRBJ1-2,-,TRBV6-5,-,CASSFTQGNGYTF,TGTGCCAGCAGTTTTACACAGGGTAACGGCTACACCTTC
TRBJ1-5,-,TRBV19,-,CASLGGHQPQHF,TGTGCCAGTCTTGGAGGGCATCAGCCCCAGCATTTT
TRBJ2-7,TRBD1,TRBV5-1,-,CASGRTGGYEQYF,TGCGCCAGCGGCAGGACAGGGGGCTACGAGCAGTACTTC
TRBJ1-3,TRBD1,TRBV7-6,-,CASSPAAGGLNTIYF,TGTGCCAGCAGCCCTGCAGCAGGGGGCTTGAACACCATATATTTT
TRBJ1-2,TRBD1,TRBV11-2,-,CASSITGGAYPGYTF,TGTGCCAGCAGCATAACAGGGGGCGCTTACCCTGGCTACACCTTC
TRBJ2-3,TRBD2,TRBV10-3,-,CAITGGAGRTDTQYF,TGTGCCATCACCGGGGGGGCAGGGCGCACAGATACGCAGTATTTT
TRBJ2-1,-,TRBV4-1,-,CASSLRGGGISEQFF,TGCGCCAGCAGTTTAAGGGGAGGTGGTATAAGTGAGCAGTTCTTC
TRBJ1-1,-,TRBV5-1,-,CASSWDGGRTEAFF,TGCGCCAGCAGCTGGGACGGAGGGAGGACTGAAGCTTTCTTT
TRBJ1-5,-,TRBV2,-,CASSEVVDSQPQHF,TGTGCCAGCAGTGAAGTGGTGGACAGTCAGCCCCAGCATTTT
TRBJ2-7,-,TRBV4-3,once,CASSQEPHSPASEQYF,TGCGCCAGCAGCCAAGAGCCTCACAGCCCGGCTTCCGAGCAGTACTTC
TRBJ2-5,TRBD1,TRBV7-9,once,CASSPSGQPQETQYF,TGTGCCAGCAGCCCCTCGGGACAGCCTCAAGAGACCCAGTACTTC
TRBJ2-7,TRBD1,TRBV5-6,-,CASSRADRGYEQYF,TGTGCCAGCAGCCGGGCGGACAGGGGGTACGAGCAGTACTTC
TRBJ2-5,-,TRBV5-1,-,CASSRVLVQETQYF,TGCGCCAGCAGCCGCGTCCTAGTCCAAGAGACCCAGTACTTC
TRBJ2-1,TRBD2,TRBV15,-,CATSTGQWGLAGANEQFF,TGTGCCACCAGCACCGGACAATGGGGACTAGCGGGAGCAAATGAGCAGTTCTTC
TRBJ1-1,-,TRBV30,-,CAWSVPGEWTEAFF,TGTGCCTGGAGTGTACCAGGGGAATGGACTGAAGCTTTCTTT
TRBJ1-5,-,TRBV6-1,-,CASSEGTGLSNQPQHF,TGTGCCAGCAGTGAAGGCACAGGGCTTAGCAATCAGCCCCAGCATTTT